The 9 T cell receptor beta chains below all came from one sample that was sequenced in a study of TIL therapy for anti-PD-1-resistant metastatic lung cancer. The immunoSEQ assay was v3. Method: immunoSEQ multiplex PCR; TCRdb's copy keeps in-frame clones and lacks some. The sample holds approximately 53,000 clones, less than 80% seen once. As for time point: pre-treatment sample, taken before nivolumab and TIL therapy. The sample in question was blood, obtained at baseline. The receptors come from a woman aged 25 to 80 with non-small cell lung cancer.

CDR3 DNA: TGTGCCAGCAGCTTTGGGGCAGGATACAAAAACATTCAGTACTTC. Amino acid sequence: CASSFGAGYKNIQYF. V and J are TRBV7-2 and TRBJ2-4, with D possibly being TRBD1 (5 bases). Germline-derived CDR1 and CDR2 are SGHTA and FQGNSA. V was trimmed by 3 bases and J by 3 bases, leaving 12 bases between them. The CDR3 loop spans 15 amino acids.

The chain recombines TRBV19 with TRBJ2-3; 7 bases are shared with TRBD2. J lost 0 bases, V lost 0 bases, and 9 bases had no gene match. From germline, CDR1 is LNHDA and CDR2 SQIVND (reference sequence). This CDR3 spans 18 amino acids. In DNA form, the CDR3 reads TGTGCCAGTAGTATAGATCCGGGAGGAGTCGGGAGCACAGATACGCAGTATTTT. Translation: CASSIDPGGVGSTDTQYF. Full variable domain (outside the CDR3, taken from reference TRBV19 and TRBJ2-3): DGGITQSPKYLFRKEGQNVTLSCEQNLNHDAMYWYRQDPGQGLRLIYYSQIVNDFQKGDIAEGYSVSREKKESFPLTVTSAQKNPTAFYLCASSIDPGGVGSTDTQYFGPGTRLTVL.

This sequence joins TRBV7-2 and TRBJ1-5; D is ambiguous. Germline CDR1 SGHTA, CDR2 FQGNSA. This CDR3 has 14 amino acids. V lost 5 bases and J lost 5, with 13 bases in between. The CDR3 sequence: CASSTRGADQPQHF. As DNA, the CDR3 is TGTGCCAGCAGCACCCGGGGAGCCGATCAGCCCCAGCATTTT.

The rearrangement uses TRBV18 and TRBJ2-1; D gene uncertain. The CDR3 has 13 residues. V dropped 2 bases and J dropped 8 bases, with 10 bases sitting between them. The germline CDR1 and CDR2 sequences are KGHSH and LQKENI. DNA of the CDR3: TGTGCCAGCTCACCATCTCAGGTGGATGAGCAGTTCTTC. Translation gives CASSPSQVDEQFF.

The chain links TRBV19 to TRBJ2-7; D is ambiguous. Trimming cost V 9 bases and J 6 bases, with 21 bases left between them. The length of the CDR3 is 14 residues. CDR1 LNHDA and CDR2 SQIVND come from the germline V gene (reference sequence). The CDR3 protein is CASQKPALVSEQYF. As DNA, the CDR3 is TGTGCCAGCCAGAAGCCGGCCCTCGTATCCGAGCAGTACTTC.

The V call is TRBV9, the J call TRBJ1-6, with D perhaps TRBD1 (6 bases). V lost 0 bases to trimming and J lost 8 bases, with 15 bases between them. Per germline, CDR1 SGDLS and CDR2 YYNGEE. The CDR3 loop spans 16 amino acids. Here the CDR3 DNA reads TGTGCCAGCAGCGTAGCCCCCACTGGGGGCTATTCACCCCTCCACTTT. Translated: CASSVAPTGGYSPLHF.

The J gene is TRBJ1-5, the V gene TRBV19, with D possibly matching TRBD1 (5 bases). The CDR3 contains 15 residues. The germline V and J ends were trimmed by 6 bases and 0 bases, with 12 bases remaining between them. Germline V gene lookup returns CDR1 LNHDA and CDR2 SQIVND (reference sequence). The CDR3 bases are TGTGCCAGTAGCGGAACAGGTCGTAGCAATCAGCCCCAGCATTTT. It specifies CASSGTGRSNQPQHF.

The table lists this clone with a count of one. The J gene is TRBJ1-5, the V gene TRBV27; D gene unclear. This CDR3 has 14 residues. Trimming left V 6 bases short and J 0 bases short, with 9 bases between. The germline gives CDR1 MNHEY, CDR2 SMNVEV (reference sequence). The CDR3 region is CASSPVYSNQPQHF. CDR3 in DNA: TGTGCCAGCAGCCCAGTCTATAGCAATCAGCCCCAGCATTTT.

The chain joins TRBV5-5 to TRBJ1-2; no clear D gene. The CDR3 extends over 13 amino acids. The V and J ends lost 3 bases and 6 bases respectively, with 12 bases between them. The V gene's germline CDR1 is SGHKS and CDR2 YYEKEE (reference sequence). DNA of the CDR3: TGTGCCAGCAGCTCCGGGTTTAATAATGGCTACACCTTC. Its protein is CASSSGFNNGYTF.